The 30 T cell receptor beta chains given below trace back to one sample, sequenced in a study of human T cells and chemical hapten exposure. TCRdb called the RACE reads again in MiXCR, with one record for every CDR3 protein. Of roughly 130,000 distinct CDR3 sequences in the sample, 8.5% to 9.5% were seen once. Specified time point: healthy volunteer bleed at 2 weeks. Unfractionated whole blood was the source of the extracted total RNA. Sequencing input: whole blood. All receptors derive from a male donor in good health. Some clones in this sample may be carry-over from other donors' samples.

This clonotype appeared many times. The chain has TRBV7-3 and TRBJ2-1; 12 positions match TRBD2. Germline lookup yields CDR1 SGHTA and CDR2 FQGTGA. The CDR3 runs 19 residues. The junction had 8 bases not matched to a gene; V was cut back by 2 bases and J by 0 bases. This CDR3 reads CASSLSTSGGSSSYNEQFF. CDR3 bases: TGTGCCAGCAGCTTATCAACTAGCGGGGGGTCCAGCTCCTACAATGAGCAGTTCTTC.

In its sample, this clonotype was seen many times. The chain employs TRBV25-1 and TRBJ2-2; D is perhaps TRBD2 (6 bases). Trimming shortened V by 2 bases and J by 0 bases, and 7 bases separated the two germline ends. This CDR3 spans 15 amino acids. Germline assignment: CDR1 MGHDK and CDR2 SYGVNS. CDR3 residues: CASSELASNTGELFF. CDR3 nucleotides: TGTGCCAGCAGTGAACTAGCGTCGAACACCGGGGAGCTGTTTTTT.

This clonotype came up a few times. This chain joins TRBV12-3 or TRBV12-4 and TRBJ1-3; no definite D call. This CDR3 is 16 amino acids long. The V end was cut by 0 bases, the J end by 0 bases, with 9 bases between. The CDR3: CASSLAGWASGNTIYF. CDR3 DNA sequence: TGTGCCAGCAGTTTAGCCGGTTGGGCCTCTGGAAACACCATATATTTT.

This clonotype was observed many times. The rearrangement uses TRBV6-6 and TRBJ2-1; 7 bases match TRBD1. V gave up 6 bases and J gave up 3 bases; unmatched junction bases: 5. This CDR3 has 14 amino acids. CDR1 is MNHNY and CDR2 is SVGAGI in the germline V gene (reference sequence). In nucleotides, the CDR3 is TGTGCCAGCAGCTTCGGGACAGACTACAATGAGCAGTTCTTC. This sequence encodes CASSFGTDYNEQFF.

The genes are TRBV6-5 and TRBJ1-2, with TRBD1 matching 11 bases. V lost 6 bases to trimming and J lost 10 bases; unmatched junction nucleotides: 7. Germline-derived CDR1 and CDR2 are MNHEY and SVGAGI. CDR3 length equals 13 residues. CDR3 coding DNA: TGTGCCAGCAGCGTGGACAGGGGGCTGGTCTACACCTTC. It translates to CASSVDRGLVYTF.

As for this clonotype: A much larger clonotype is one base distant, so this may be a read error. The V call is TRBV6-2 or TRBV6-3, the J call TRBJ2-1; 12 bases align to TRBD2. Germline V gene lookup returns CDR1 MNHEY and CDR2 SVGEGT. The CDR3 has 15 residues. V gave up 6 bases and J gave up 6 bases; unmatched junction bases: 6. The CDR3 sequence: CASRPSGRASNEQFF. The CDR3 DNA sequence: TGTGCCAGCAGGCCTAGCGGGAGGGCCAGCAATGAGCAGTTCTTC.

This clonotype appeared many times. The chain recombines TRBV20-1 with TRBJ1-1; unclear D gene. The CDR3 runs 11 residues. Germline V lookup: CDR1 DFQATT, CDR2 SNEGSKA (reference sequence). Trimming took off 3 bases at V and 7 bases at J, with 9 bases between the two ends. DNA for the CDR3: TGCAGTGCTAGGCGGGGAGGTGAAGCTTTCTTT. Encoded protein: CSARRGGEAFF.

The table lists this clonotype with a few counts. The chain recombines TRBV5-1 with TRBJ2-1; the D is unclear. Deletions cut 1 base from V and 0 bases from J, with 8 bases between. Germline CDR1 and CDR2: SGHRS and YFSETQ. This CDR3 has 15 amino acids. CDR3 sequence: CASSLLGNSYNEQFF. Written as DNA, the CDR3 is TGCGCCAGCAGCTTGTTGGGAAACTCCTACAATGAGCAGTTCTTC. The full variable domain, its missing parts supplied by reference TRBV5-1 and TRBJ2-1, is KAGVTQTPRYLIKTRGQQVTLSCSPISGHRSVSWYQQTPGQGLQFLFEYFSETQRNKGNFPGRFSGRQFSNSRSEMNVSTLELGDSALYLCASSLLGNSYNEQFFGPGTRLTVL.

The chain's CDR3 is CASSRTDRLNTGELFF. CDR3 nucleotides: TGCGCCAGCAGCCGTACGGACAGGCTGAACACCGGGGAGCTGTTTTTT. The chain combines TRBV5-1 with TRBJ2-2; TRBD1 aligns across 7 bases. V gave up 4 bases and J gave up 1 base; unmatched junction bases: 7. The CDR3 covers 16 residues. In germline, CDR1 is SGHRS, CDR2 YFSETQ.

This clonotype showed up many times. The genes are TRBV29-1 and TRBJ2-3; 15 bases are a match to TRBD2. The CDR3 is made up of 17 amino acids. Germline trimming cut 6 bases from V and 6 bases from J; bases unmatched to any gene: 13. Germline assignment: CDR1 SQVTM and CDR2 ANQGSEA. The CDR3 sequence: CSVPLFGTSGRSDTQYF. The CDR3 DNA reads TGCAGCGTCCCCCTCTTCGGGACTAGCGGGAGGTCGGATACGCAGTATTTT.

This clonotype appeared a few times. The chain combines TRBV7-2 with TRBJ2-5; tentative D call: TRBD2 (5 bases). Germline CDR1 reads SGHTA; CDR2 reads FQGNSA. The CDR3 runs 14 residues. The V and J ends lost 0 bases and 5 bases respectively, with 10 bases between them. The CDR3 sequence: CASSLATGGETQYF. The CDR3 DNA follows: TGTGCCAGCAGCTTAGCTACGGGCGGGGAGACCCAGTACTTC.

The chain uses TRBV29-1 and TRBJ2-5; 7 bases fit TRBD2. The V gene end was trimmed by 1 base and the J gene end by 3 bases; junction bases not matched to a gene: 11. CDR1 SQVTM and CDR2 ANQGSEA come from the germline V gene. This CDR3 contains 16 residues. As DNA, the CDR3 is TGCAGCGTTGAAGCTCTGGTAGCGGGCCCCGAAGAGACCCAGTACTTC. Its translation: CSVEALVAGPEETQYF.

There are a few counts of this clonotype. The CDR3 protein is CSVRTRDTEAFF. CDR3 bases: TGCAGTGTACGGACGAGGGACACTGAAGCTTTCTTT. The J gene is TRBJ1-1, the V gene TRBV20-1; D is undetermined. CDR1 is DFQATT, CDR2 SNEGSKA, per germline (reference sequence). V lost 7 bases and J lost 3, with 12 bases in between. CDR3 size: 12 residues.

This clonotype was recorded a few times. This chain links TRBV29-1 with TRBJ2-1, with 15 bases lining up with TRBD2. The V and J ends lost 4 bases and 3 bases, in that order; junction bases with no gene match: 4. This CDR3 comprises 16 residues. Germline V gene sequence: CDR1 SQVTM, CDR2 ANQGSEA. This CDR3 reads CSVGGLAGGRYNEQFF. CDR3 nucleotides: TGCAGCGTTGGGGGACTAGCGGGAGGTCGCTACAATGAGCAGTTCTTC.

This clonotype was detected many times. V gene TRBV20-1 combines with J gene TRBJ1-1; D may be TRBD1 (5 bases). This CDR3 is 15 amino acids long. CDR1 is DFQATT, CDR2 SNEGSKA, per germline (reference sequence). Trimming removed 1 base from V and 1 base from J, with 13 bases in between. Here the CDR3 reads CSARVPGPSNTEAFF. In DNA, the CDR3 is TGCAGTGCTAGAGTCCCGGGACCGTCGAACACTGAAGCTTTCTTT.

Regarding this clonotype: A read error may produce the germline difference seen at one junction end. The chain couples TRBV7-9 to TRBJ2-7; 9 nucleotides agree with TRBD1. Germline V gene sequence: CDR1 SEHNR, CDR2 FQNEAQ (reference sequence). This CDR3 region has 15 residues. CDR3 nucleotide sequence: TGTGCCAACAGCTTCCCGCCGGGACAGGGTTACGAGCAGTACTTC. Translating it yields CANSFPPGQGYEQYF.

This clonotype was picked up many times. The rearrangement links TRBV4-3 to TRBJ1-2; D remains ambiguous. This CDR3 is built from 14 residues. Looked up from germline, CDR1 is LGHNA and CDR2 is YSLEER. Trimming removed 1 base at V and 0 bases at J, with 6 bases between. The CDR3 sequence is CASSQGYSNYGYTF. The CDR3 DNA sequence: TGCGCCAGCAGCCAAGGATACTCTAACTATGGCTACACCTTC.

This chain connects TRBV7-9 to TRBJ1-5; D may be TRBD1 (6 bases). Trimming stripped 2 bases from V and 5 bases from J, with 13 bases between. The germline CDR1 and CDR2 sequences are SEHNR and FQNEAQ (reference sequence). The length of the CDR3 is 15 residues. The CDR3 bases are TGTGCCAGCAGCTTATCAGGGGTAGAATATCAGCCCCAGCATTTT. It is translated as CASSLSGVEYQPQHF.

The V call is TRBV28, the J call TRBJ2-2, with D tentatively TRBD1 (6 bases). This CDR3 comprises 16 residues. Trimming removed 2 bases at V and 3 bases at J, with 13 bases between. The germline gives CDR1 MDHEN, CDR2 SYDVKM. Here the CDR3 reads CASSLGRGEDTGELFF. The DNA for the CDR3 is TGTGCCAGCAGTTTAGGCAGGGGTGAGGACACCGGGGAGCTGTTTTTT.

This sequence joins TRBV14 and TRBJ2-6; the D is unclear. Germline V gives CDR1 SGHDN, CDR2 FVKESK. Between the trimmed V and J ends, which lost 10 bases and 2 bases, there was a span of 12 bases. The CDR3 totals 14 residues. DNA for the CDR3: TGTGCCACCGCGGCGGTAGCTGGGGCCAACGTCCTGACTTTC. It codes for CATAAVAGANVLTF.

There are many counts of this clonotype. CDR3 sequence (DNA): TGTGCCAGCTCACCACCGGCTAGCGCAGCCTACGAGCAGTACTTC. Translation: CASSPPASAAYEQYF. The chain employs TRBV18 and TRBJ2-7; perhaps TRBD2 as D (6 bases). The CDR3 covers 15 residues. CDR1 is KGHSH, CDR2 LQKENI, per germline. The V and J ends lost 0 bases and 2 bases respectively, with 11 bases between them.

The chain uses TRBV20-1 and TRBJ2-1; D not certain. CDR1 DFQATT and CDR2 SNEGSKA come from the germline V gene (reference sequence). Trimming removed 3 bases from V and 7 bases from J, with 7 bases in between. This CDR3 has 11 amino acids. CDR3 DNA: TGCAGTGCTAGCCGACTGAATGAGCAGTTCTTC. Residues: CSASRLNEQFF.

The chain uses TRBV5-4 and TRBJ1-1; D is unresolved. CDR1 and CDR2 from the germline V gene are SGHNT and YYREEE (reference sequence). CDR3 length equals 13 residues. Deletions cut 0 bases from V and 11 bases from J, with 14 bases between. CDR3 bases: TGTGCCAGCAGCTTGGATGCGGGGATGGAGGCTTTCTTT. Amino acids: CASSLDAGMEAFF.

Here the CDR3 reads CASSLAGGGEETQYF. CDR3 coding DNA: TGTGCCAGCAGCTTAGCGGGAGGGGGAGAAGAGACCCAGTACTTC. The rearrangement uses TRBV7-9 and TRBJ2-5; perhaps TRBD2 as D (7 bases). The CDR3 is made up of 15 amino acids. V lost 0 bases to trimming and J lost 3 bases, with 11 bases between them. The V gene's germline CDR1 is SEHNR and CDR2 FQNEAQ (reference sequence).

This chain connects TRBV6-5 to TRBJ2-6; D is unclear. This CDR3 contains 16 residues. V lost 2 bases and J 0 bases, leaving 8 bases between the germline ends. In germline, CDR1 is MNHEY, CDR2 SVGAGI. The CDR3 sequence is CASSYVPRSGANVLTF. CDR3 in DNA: TGTGCCAGCAGTTACGTACCCCGCTCTGGGGCCAACGTCCTGACTTTC.

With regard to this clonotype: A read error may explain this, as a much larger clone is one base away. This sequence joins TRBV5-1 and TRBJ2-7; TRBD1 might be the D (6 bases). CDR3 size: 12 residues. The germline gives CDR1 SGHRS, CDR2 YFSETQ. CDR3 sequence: CTSGQSSYEQYF. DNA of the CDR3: TGCACCAGTGGACAGAGTTCCTACGAGCAGTACTTC.

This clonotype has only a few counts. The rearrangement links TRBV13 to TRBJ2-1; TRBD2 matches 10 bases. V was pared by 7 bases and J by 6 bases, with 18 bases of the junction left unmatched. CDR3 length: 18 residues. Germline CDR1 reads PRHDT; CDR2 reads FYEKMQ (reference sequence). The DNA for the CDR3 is TGTGCCAGCACCGCCCCGGCTAGCGGGAGAAGGGGGAGCAATGAGCAGTTCTTC. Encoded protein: CASTAPASGRRGSNEQFF.

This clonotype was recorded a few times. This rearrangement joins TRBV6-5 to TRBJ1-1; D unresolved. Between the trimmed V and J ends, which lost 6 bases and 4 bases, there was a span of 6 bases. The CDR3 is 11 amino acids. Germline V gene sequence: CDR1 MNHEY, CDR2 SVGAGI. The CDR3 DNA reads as TGTGCCAGCAGGGTTGGCACTGAAGCTTTCTTT. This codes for CASRVGTEAFF.

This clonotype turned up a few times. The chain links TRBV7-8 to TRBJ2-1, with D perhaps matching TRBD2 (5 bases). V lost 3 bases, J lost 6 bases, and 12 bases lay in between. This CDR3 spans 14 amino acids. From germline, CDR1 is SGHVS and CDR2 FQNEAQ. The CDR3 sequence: CASSFAGISNEQFF. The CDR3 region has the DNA TGTGCCAGCAGCTTCGCCGGGATCTCCAATGAGCAGTTCTTC.

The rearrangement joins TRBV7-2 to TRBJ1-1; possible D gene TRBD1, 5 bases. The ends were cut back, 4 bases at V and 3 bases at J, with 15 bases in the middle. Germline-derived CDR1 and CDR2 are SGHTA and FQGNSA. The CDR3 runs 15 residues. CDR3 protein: CASSSLVQVDTEAFF. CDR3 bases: TGTGCCAGCAGCTCACTAGTACAGGTCGACACTGAAGCTTTCTTT.